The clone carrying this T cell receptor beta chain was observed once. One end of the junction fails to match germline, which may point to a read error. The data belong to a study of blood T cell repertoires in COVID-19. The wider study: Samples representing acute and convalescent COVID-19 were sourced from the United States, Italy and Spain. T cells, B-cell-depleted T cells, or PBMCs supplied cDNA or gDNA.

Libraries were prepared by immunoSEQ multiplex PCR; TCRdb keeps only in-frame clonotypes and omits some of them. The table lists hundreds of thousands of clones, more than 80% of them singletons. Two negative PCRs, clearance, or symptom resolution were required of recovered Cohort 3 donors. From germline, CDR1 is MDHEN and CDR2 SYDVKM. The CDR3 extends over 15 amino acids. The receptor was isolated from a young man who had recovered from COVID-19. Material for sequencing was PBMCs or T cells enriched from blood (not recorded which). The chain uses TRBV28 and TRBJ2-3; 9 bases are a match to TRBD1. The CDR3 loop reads CASRFLGDRADTQYF. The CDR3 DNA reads TGTGCCAGCCGTTTTCTCGGGGACAGGGCAGATACGCAGTATTTT. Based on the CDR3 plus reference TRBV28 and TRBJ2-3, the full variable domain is DVKVTQSSRYLVKRTGEKVFLECVQDMDHENMFWYRQDPGLGLRLIYFSYDVKMKEKGDIPEGYSVSREKKERFSLILESASTNQTSMYLCASRFLGDRADTQYFGPGTRLTVL.